These 13 T cell receptor beta chains originate from one sample sequenced in a study of blood T cell repertoires in COVID-19. The protocol was immunoSEQ multiplex PCR, while the TCRdb copy is restricted to in-frame clones and leaves out a portion. This sample has 100,000 or so clones, with around 90% found just once. The sequencing input was peripheral blood. These receptors originate from a human donor in a cohort sampled during active COVID-19.

The chain is built from TRBV28 and TRBJ2-3; TRBD2 aligns across 7 bases. The V gene end was trimmed by 5 bases and the J gene end by 2 bases; junction bases not matched to a gene: 10. The CDR3 consists of 16 residues. Germline-derived CDR1 and CDR2 are MDHEN and SYDVKM. CDR3 in DNA: TGTGCCAGCAGTCAGACTAACGGGAGGCTCACAGATACGCAGTATTTT. This encodes CASSQTNGRLTDTQYF.

This clone turned up a few times. The genes are TRBV9 and TRBJ1-1, with D possibly TRBD1 on 5 matching bases. CDR1 is SGDLS and CDR2 is YYNGEE in the germline V gene. V shed 0 bases and J shed 5 bases, with 17 bases lying between them. The CDR3 consists of 16 residues. DNA for the CDR3: TGTGCCAGCAGCGTAGGGGGAGAGCGGGGGAGAACTGAAGCTTTCTTT. As protein: CASSVGGERGRTEAFF.

The chain couples TRBV9 to TRBJ2-5, with 7 nucleotides matching TRBD2. The trim removed 0 bases at V and 3 bases at J, leaving 11 bases unmatched. Germline CDR1 reads SGDLS; CDR2 reads YYNGEE. The CDR3 extends over 17 amino acids. The CDR3 DNA follows: TGTGCCAGCAGCGTAGGGTCAGGCGGGAGTGCCGAAGAGACCCAGTACTTC. Protein sequence: CASSVGSGGSAEETQYF.

The chain carries TRBV18 and TRBJ2-1; TRBD2 agrees at 7 bases. Germline assignment: CDR1 KGHSH and CDR2 LQKENI. CDR3 length: 15 amino acids. The CDR3 reads CATGLGAGEFNEQFF. DNA of the CDR3: TGTGCAACGGGACTCGGTGCGGGAGAGTTCAATGAGCAGTTCTTC.

J is TRBJ1-2 and V is TRBV7-2; 7 bases match TRBD1. This CDR3 comprises 13 residues. Germline loops: CDR1 SGHTA, CDR2 FQGNSA. Trimming removed 5 bases from V and 2 bases from J; junction bases left unmatched: 2. The CDR3 loop reads CASSPQGNYGYTF. The CDR3 DNA reads TGTGCCAGCAGCCCACAGGGGAACTATGGCTACACCTTC.

V and J are TRBV5-3 and TRBJ2-6; the match to TRBD1 covers 7 bases. TRBV5-3 is treated as an ORF (open reading frame) with a function not yet certain. The CDR3 length is 18 residues. The J segment lost 0 bases and the V segment lost 4 bases, leaving 10 bases of the junction unmatched. In DNA, the CDR3 is TGTGCCAGAAGCCCCAGACAGGGAATTGTCTCTGGGGCCAACGTCCTGACTTTC. This encodes CARSPRQGIVSGANVLTF.

V and J are TRBV15 and TRBJ2-7; 9 bases map to TRBD2. The CDR3 runs 15 residues. With 2 bases clipped from V and 4 bases from J, the junction kept 6 bases outside the gene matches. Germline V gene lookup returns CDR1 LNHNV and CDR2 YYDKDF (reference sequence). The CDR3 here is CATSRMSGLAYEQYF. The CDR3 nucleotides read TGTGCCACCAGCAGAATGTCGGGACTAGCATACGAGCAGTACTTC. Full variable domain (rest looked up from reference TRBV15 and TRBJ2-7): DAMVIQNPRYQVTQFGKPVTLSCSQTLNHNVMYWYQQKSSQAPKLLFHYYDKDFNNEADTPDNFQSRRPNTSFCFLDIRSPGLGDTAMYLCATSRMSGLAYEQYFGPGTRLTVT.

This sequence joins TRBV5-1 and TRBJ1-5, with 7 bases aligning to TRBD1. V lost 4 bases and J lost 7; bases outside the gene matches: 11. Germline loops: CDR1 SGHRS, CDR2 YFSETQ. There are 15 residues in the CDR3. This CDR3 is CASSVDRLVGQPQHF. DNA of the CDR3: TGCGCCAGCAGCGTGGACAGGCTCGTGGGGCAGCCCCAGCATTTT.

This chain joins TRBV6-1 and TRBJ2-6; D possibly corresponds to TRBD2 (5 bases). V dropped 4 bases and J dropped 1 base, with 20 bases sitting between them. This CDR3 contains 19 residues. Germline CDR1 and CDR2: MNHNS and SASEGT. CDR3 DNA: TGTGCCAGCAGTGCTCGCGCGGGCGGTGCTCTGTCTGGGGCCAACGTCCTGACTTTC. Its protein is CASSARAGGALSGANVLTF.

This chain joins TRBV6-5 and TRBJ2-3; 8 bases fit TRBD2. CDR3 size: 14 residues. Germline V gives CDR1 MNHEY, CDR2 SVGAGI. V shed 6 bases, J shed 3 bases, and the junction held 5 bases outside the gene matches. This CDR3 is CASRGASGTDTQYF. CDR3 nucleotide sequence: TGTGCCAGCAGGGGGGCTAGCGGGACAGATACGCAGTATTTT.

The rearrangement uses TRBV4-2 and TRBJ2-4; 11 nucleotides agree with TRBD2. Germline CDR1 is LGHNA and CDR2 is YNFKEQ. The J segment lost 0 bases and the V segment lost 3 bases, leaving 13 bases of the junction unmatched. The CDR3 runs to 20 residues. Written as DNA, the CDR3 is TGTGCCAGCAGCCAGAGCGCCGGGACTAGCGGCCCCCTAGCCAAAAACATTCAGTACTTC. Protein: CASSQSAGTSGPLAKNIQYF.

The chain employs TRBV6-5 and TRBJ1-5; no clear D gene. V was pared by 8 bases and J by 0 bases, with 14 bases between. Germline V gene lookup returns CDR1 MNHEY and CDR2 SVGAGI. CDR3 length: 15 amino acids. Here the CDR3 DNA reads TGTGCCAGCGGGAGGGCTCTCAGTAGCAATCAGCCCCAGCATTTT. Protein: CASGRALSSNQPQHF.

The rearrangement uses TRBV5-1 and TRBJ1-1; 7 positions agree with TRBD1. The CDR3 extends over 15 amino acids. The trim removed 2 bases at V and 1 base at J, leaving 5 bases unmatched. Germline V gene data show CDR1 as SGHRS and CDR2 as YFSETQ. CDR3 coding DNA: TGCGCCAGCAGCTTAACTGGGACAGAGAACACTGAAGCTTTCTTT. It codes for CASSLTGTENTEAFF.